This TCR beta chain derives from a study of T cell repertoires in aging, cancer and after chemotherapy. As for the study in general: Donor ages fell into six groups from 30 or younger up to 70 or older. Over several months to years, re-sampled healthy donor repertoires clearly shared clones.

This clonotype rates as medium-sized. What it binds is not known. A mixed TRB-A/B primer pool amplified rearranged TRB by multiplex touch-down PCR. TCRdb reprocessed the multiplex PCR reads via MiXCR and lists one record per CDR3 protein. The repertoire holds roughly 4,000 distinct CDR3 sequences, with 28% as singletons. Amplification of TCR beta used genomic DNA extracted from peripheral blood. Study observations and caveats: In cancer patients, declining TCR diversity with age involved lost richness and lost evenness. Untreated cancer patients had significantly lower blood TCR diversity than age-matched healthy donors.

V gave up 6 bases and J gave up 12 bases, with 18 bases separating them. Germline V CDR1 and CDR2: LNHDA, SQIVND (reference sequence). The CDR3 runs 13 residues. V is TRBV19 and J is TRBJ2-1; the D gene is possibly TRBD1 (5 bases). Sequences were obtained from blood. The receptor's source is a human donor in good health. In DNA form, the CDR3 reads TGTGCCAGTAGCGCCGACTGGGCCCAGGGGCAGTTCTTC. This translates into CASSADWAQGQFF.